The clone carrying this T cell receptor (beta chain) was seen a handful of times. The sample comes from a study of T cells after yellow fever vaccination. TCRdb re-analysed the 5' RACE reads in MiXCR, keeping a single row per CDR3 protein. The sample contains 400,000 to 450,000 distinct CDR3 sequences, 18% of which appear only once. Sequencing used PBMCs, obtained before the yellow fever booster vaccination. This TCR was sampled from a young man who received the YFV17D yellow fever vaccine.

This chain's CDR3 is CASSERVGTIYGYTF. For the CDR3, the DNA is TGTGCCAGCAGTGAAAGGGTGGGGACGATCTATGGCTACACCTTC. The chain joins TRBV25-1 to TRBJ1-2; a weak D match, TRBD1 (5 bases). The CDR3 spans 15 residues. Germline lookup yields CDR1 MGHDK and CDR2 SYGVNS. Deletions cut 2 bases from V and 4 bases from J, with 14 bases between.